The clone carrying this TCR beta chain came up many times. The germline V gene encodes CDR1 MNHEY and CDR2 SVGAGI. Trimming left V 0 bases short and J 1 base short, with 15 bases between. The CDR3 loop spans 17 amino acids. This sample stems from a study of T cells in Graves' hyperthyroidism and ophthalmopathy. The investigators amplified TCR beta CDR3 regions from RNA transcripts. HTBI primers drove first-round RT-PCR of the TCR CDR3. TCRdb re-called the multiplex PCR reads through MiXCR, storing one row per CDR3 protein. The data contain about 640,000 distinct CDR3 sequences, under 25% of them singletons. Patients were excluded for uncontrolled infection, other autoimmune disease, pregnancy or lactation. Diagnostic decisions used clinical symptoms, serum thyroxine and TRAb, thyroid ultrasound and orbital computed tomography.

The TCR was taken from a man younger than 45 with Graves' ophthalmopathy. J is TRBJ1-1 and V is TRBV6-5; D remains ambiguous. Source material: blood. CDR3 DNA: TGTGCCAGCAGTTACTCATTCTCGTCCCGGTGGAACACTGAAGCTTTCTTT. Translating it yields CASSYSFSSRWNTEAFF.